This entry lists 5 T cell receptor beta chains sequenced from one sample in a study of T cell repertoires in cytomegalovirus infection. Via MiXCR, TCRdb re-called the reads, giving one row per CDR3 protein. The sample lists about 450,000 distinct CDR3 sequences; roughly 30% were seen once. Sequenced: PBMCs. The receptors were gathered from a human donor in good health (CMV status not recorded). Some clones in this sample may be carry-over from other donors' samples.

This clonotype was detected ten times or more. The chain carries TRBV11-2 and TRBJ1-1; TRBD1 aligns across 7 bases. V was clipped by 5 bases and J by 4 bases; unmatched bases: 10. CDR3 length: 15 residues. Per the germline V gene, CDR1 is SGHAT and CDR2 is FQNNGV. The CDR3 spells CASSPYRGGGTEAFF. Here the CDR3 DNA reads TGTGCCAGCAGCCCCTACAGGGGCGGGGGCACTGAAGCTTTCTTT.

Note on this clonotype: This is likely a read error, given that the CDR3 carries no conserved phenylalanine or tryptophan at its end. The limits of the CDR3 on the DNA are not certain, so only TCRdb's listed CDR3 is given. The CDR3 is CASSRNRDYGYTL. V usage is TRBV7-2 and J usage is TRBJ1-2; the table calls TRBD1, which could not be checked here. Per germline, CDR1 SGHTA and CDR2 FQGNSA. The CDR3 is made up of 13 amino acids, end residues included.

This chain uses TRBV6-5 with TRBJ1-1; 8 bases map to TRBD1. V gave up 10 bases and J gave up 7 bases; unmatched junction bases: 14. The CDR3 is made up of 14 amino acids. Germline V gene lookup returns CDR1 MNHEY and CDR2 SVGAGI. The DNA of the CDR3 is TGTGCCATCCGAGGACAGGGCTCCCCAGTTGAAGCTTTCTTT. Its protein is CAIRGQGSPVEAFF.

The chain uses TRBV11-2 and TRBJ2-2; TRBD1 is a possible D gene (6 bases). V dropped 1 base and J dropped 5 bases, with 8 bases sitting between them. Germline CDR1 and CDR2: SGHAT and FQNNGV. The CDR3 is 14 amino acids. DNA of the CDR3: TGTGCCAGCAGCTTAGTAGGGACAACCGGGGAGCTGTTTTTT. Protein product: CASSLVGTTGELFF.

This clonotype occurred once. The V and J genes are TRBV19 and TRBJ2-7, with D possibly matching TRBD2 (6 bases). Germline CDR1 is LNHDA and CDR2 is SQIVND (reference sequence). The CDR3 has 15 residues. Deletions cut 5 bases from V and 6 bases from J, with 20 bases between. The CDR3 region is CASSQPGEVGPEQYF. CDR3 DNA: TGTGCCAGTAGTCAACCCGGGGAGGTCGGTCCCGAGCAGTACTTC. The full variable domain, completed using reference TRBV19 and TRBJ2-7, is DGGITQSPKYLFRKEGQNVTLSCEQNLNHDAMYWYRQDPGQGLRLIYYSQIVNDFQKGDIAEGYSVSREKKESFPLTVTSAQKNPTAFYLCASSQPGEVGPEQYFGPGTRLTVT.